This passage covers 15 T cell receptor beta chains from one sample sequenced in a study of T cells in Graves' hyperthyroidism and ophthalmopathy. Amplified TCR beta CDR3 regions derived from RNA transcripts. When the TCR CDR3 underwent first-round RT-PCR, the HTBI primer set was used. TCRdb re-analysed the multiplex PCR reads in MiXCR, keeping a single row per CDR3 protein. Found here are about 410,000 distinct CDR3 sequences, roughly 15% of them singletons; the top ten hold over 10%. The specimen was blood. These receptor sequences come from a young man with Graves' ophthalmopathy.

Ten or more counts support this clonotype. The chain combines TRBV29-1 with TRBJ1-5; 10 nucleotides line up with TRBD1. With V trimmed by 3 bases and J by 7 bases, 3 bases remained unmatched. Germline loops: CDR1 SQVTM, CDR2 ANQGSEA. The CDR3 consists of 13 residues. The CDR3: CSVEGDRGQPQHF. CDR3 coding DNA: TGCAGCGTTGAGGGGGACAGGGGACAGCCCCAGCATTTT.

The sample holds a few counts of this clonotype. This chain uses TRBV19 with TRBJ1-5; TRBD1 matches 7 bases. The CDR3 spans 17 residues. With 5 bases clipped from V and 4 bases from J, the junction kept 14 bases outside the gene matches. Germline CDR1 is LNHDA and CDR2 is SQIVND (reference sequence). The CDR3 nucleotides read TGTGCCAGTAGTCCCAGAGGGGGGGACAGTGATAATCAGCCCCAGCATTTT. Its translation: CASSPRGGDSDNQPQHF.

This clonotype has a handful of counts. The chain links TRBV2 to TRBJ2-7, with D uncertain. This CDR3 has 12 residues. V lost 6 bases and J lost 2, with 8 bases in between. CDR1 and CDR2 (germline): SNHLY, FYNNEI. CDR3 bases: TGTGCCAGCAGGGTTGACACCTACGAGCAGTACTTC. It is translated as CASRVDTYEQYF.

The sample holds many counts of this clonotype. Here the CDR3 DNA reads TGTGCCAGCAGTTCCTCCGGGACAGGAGTCTACGAGCAGTACTTC. This gives the protein CASSSSGTGVYEQYF. This chain connects TRBV6-1 to TRBJ2-7; 8 bases match TRBD1. Losses at the gene ends were 5 bases for V and 3 bases for J; bases not matched to a gene: 9. The germline V gene encodes CDR1 MNHNS and CDR2 SASEGT. CDR3 length: 15 amino acids.

Points on this clonotype: This likely comes from a read error, as the CDR3 has no conserved phenylalanine or tryptophan at its end. This rearrangement joins TRBV7-6 to TRBJ1-1, with D maybe TRBD1 (6 bases). The CDR3 sequence is 13 residues long. Trimming shortened V by 5 bases and J by 5 bases, and 12 bases separated the two germline ends. The V gene's germline CDR1 is SGHVS and CDR2 FNYEAQ. CDR3 bases: TGTGCCAGCAGCCCAGGGGCAGGGACTGAAGCTTTCCTT. Translated: CASSPGAGTEAFL.

This clonotype was recorded at least ten times. J is TRBJ2-1 and V is TRBV3-1; D is undetermined. The CDR3 is made up of 11 amino acids. The germline V gene has CDR1 LGHDT and CDR2 YNNKEL (reference sequence). V was clipped by 3 bases and J by 9 bases, with 6 bases between them. CDR3 amino acids: CASSHASEQFF. In nucleotides, the CDR3 is TGTGCCAGCAGCCATGCGAGTGAGCAGTTCTTC.

The rearrangement uses TRBV19 and TRBJ1-4; 8 bases are shared with TRBD1. The CDR3 runs to 15 residues. CDR1 and CDR2 (germline): LNHDA, SQIVND (reference sequence). V shed 4 bases and J 4 bases; nucleotides not matched to a gene: 5. The CDR3 region has the DNA TGTGCCAGTAGTACAGGGGGCGTCCTTAATGAAAAACTGTTTTTT. Residues: CASSTGGVLNEKLFF. The whole variable domain, remainder taken from reference TRBV19 and TRBJ1-4, is DGGITQSPKYLFRKEGQNVTLSCEQNLNHDAMYWYRQDPGQGLRLIYYSQIVNDFQKGDIAEGYSVSREKKESFPLTVTSAQKNPTAFYLCASSTGGVLNEKLFFGSGTQLSVL.

This clonotype was found a few times. The gene calls are TRBV5-1 and TRBJ1-6; D gene ambiguous. The CDR3 consists of 14 residues. The germline CDR1 and CDR2 sequences are SGHRS and YFSETQ. V lost 5 bases, J lost 8 bases, and 14 bases lay in between. CDR3 in amino acids: CASSMDSADSPLHF. The CDR3, as DNA: TGCGCCAGCAGTATGGACTCGGCCGATTCACCCCTCCACTTT.

This chain uses TRBV3-1 with TRBJ1-2; no reliable D call. Germline CDR1 is LGHDT and CDR2 is YNNKEL (reference sequence). The CDR3 consists of 12 residues. Trimming left V 1 base short and J 8 bases short, with 8 bases between. This CDR3 reads CASSQGGFGYTF. The CDR3 nucleotides read TGTGCCAGCAGCCAAGGTGGGTTCGGCTACACCTTC.

This clonotype was found a few times. CDR3 bases: TGTGCCAGCAGCGTAGATTTGACAGGGGGGACCAACTATGGCTACACCTTC. Translating it yields CASSVDLTGGTNYGYTF. This rearrangement joins TRBV9 to TRBJ1-2; TRBD1 matches at 9 bases. This CDR3 is 17 amino acids long. V gave up 0 bases and J gave up 2 bases; unmatched junction bases: 8. The germline gives CDR1 SGDLS, CDR2 YYNGEE.

The chain links TRBV7-8 to TRBJ2-7, with 12 bases identical to TRBD2. Germline assignment: CDR1 SGHVS and CDR2 FQNEAQ. Trimming cost V 6 bases and J 4 bases; bases outside gene matches: 4. The CDR3 consists of 14 residues. The CDR3 nucleotides read TGTGCCAGCAGAATCACTAGCGGGGGGTACGAGCAGTACTTC. It yields the protein CASRITSGGYEQYF. The entire variable domain, with the rest obtained from reference TRBV7-8 and TRBJ2-7, is as follows: GAGVSQSPRYKVAKRGQDVALRCDPISGHVSLFWYQQALGQGPEFLTYFQNEAQLDKSGLPSDRFFAERPEGSVSTLKIQRTQQEDSAVYLCASRITSGGYEQYFGPGTRLTVT.

The CDR3 protein is CASSGEVNNEQFF. As DNA, the CDR3 is TGTGCCAGCAGTGGGGAAGTGAACAATGAGCAGTTCTTC. J is TRBJ2-1 and V is TRBV6-4; no clear D. There are 13 residues in the CDR3. V lost 4 bases to trimming and J lost 5 bases, with 9 bases between them. Germline V gene lookup returns CDR1 MRHNA and CDR2 SNTAGT.

The chain combines TRBV19 with TRBJ1-5, with no clear D. This CDR3 is built from 15 residues. Germline CDR1 and CDR2: LNHDA and SQIVND (reference sequence). Trimming took 4 bases from V and 6 from J, leaving 16 bases between them. CDR3 sequence (DNA): TGTGCCAGTAGTACCCTCGCGGGGTTCCCTCAGCCCCAGCATTTT. Its translation: CASSTLAGFPQPQHF. The full variable domain, in which reference TRBV19 and TRBJ1-5 provide the parts outside the CDR3, is DGGITQSPKYLFRKEGQNVTLSCEQNLNHDAMYWYRQDPGQGLRLIYYSQIVNDFQKGDIAEGYSVSREKKESFPLTVTSAQKNPTAFYLCASSTLAGFPQPQHFGDGTRLSIL.

This clonotype was detected ten times or more. This chain connects TRBV6-1 to TRBJ1-1, with unresolved D. V was pared by 7 bases and J by 0 bases, with 12 bases between. Germline CDR1 and CDR2: MNHNS and SASEGT. The CDR3 is 14 residues long. The CDR3 bases are TGTGCCAGCACCAACCCCCCGGTGAACACTGAAGCTTTCTTT. Translated, it gives CASTNPPVNTEAFF.

A note on this clonotype: This may arise from a read error, as a much more abundant clone is one base away. The chain has TRBV10-3 and TRBJ1-5; 9 bases line up with TRBD1. The germline V gene encodes CDR1 ENHRY and CDR2 SYGVKD. This CDR3 has 16 amino acids. Unmatched junction bases numbered 10, after V lost 3 bases and J lost 7 bases. CDR3 sequence (DNA): TGTGCCATCAGTGACGGACAGGGGTTGGGGAAACAGCCCCAGCATTTT. This gives the protein CAISDGQGLGKQPQHF.